This T cell receptor beta chain was identified in a study of human T cells and chemical hapten exposure. Study context: The study enrolled mostly female patients with alopecia areata, totalis or universalis.

CDR3 length: 13 amino acids. Trimming removed 6 bases from V and 7 bases from J; junction bases left unmatched: 5. Germline V gene lookup returns CDR1 PRHDT and CDR2 FYEKMQ (reference sequence). Original data processing: Sample-level TCR yields exhibited a median of approximately 89,000, with a range of about 20,000 to 690,600. In TCRdb, the RACE reads were re-called with MiXCR into one record per CDR3 protein. These V and J calls derive from TCRdb rather than the authors' analysis. Of tens of thousands of distinct CDR3 sequences listed, approximately 10% were seen once; the top ten hold about 2.4%. Stated time point: patch test 1, 2 weeks after DPC sensitization. Treatment in this sample: therapeutic diphenylcyclopropenone sensitization with weekly scalp DPC.

The sequencing here drew on whole blood, taken in connection with sensitization to the hapten diphenylcyclopropenone (DPC). This TCR came from a man aged 40-55 years with alopecia areata. Some clones in this sample may be carry-over from other donors' samples. J is TRBJ1-5 and V is TRBV13; 8 bases line up with TRBD1. The CDR3 sequence: CASSWTGRQPQHF. The CDR3 DNA follows: TGTGCCAGCAGTTGGACAGGGAGGCAGCCCCAGCATTTT.